The 32 T cell receptor beta chains listed next were all sequenced from one sample in a study of T-cell memory formation after mild COVID-19. TCRdb re-called the 5' RACE reads through MiXCR, storing one row per CDR3 protein. The sample consists of approximately 440,000 distinct CDR3 sequences, around 20% of them appearing once. The sequenced material came from PBMCs or a T cell subset sorted from them (not recorded which). Source of these receptors: an adult woman who had mild COVID-19 (a few samples of this study predate the infection). Cell type and time point are not known.

The chain recombines TRBV7-2 with TRBJ2-7, with D tentatively TRBD2 (5 bases). The CDR3 contains 17 residues. V was clipped by 1 base and J by 2 bases, with 18 bases between them. Germline CDR1 and CDR2: SGHTA and FQGNSA. DNA of the CDR3: TGTGCCAGCAGCTTAGATTCATTGGGAAAGGGAGCCTACGAGCAGTACTTC. Translated, it gives CASSLDSLGKGAYEQYF.

In its sample, this clonotype was seen a few times. This chain joins TRBV23-1 and TRBJ2-1; 7 bases match TRBD1. TRBV23-1 is an ORF; its function is uncertain. The CDR3 consists of 19 residues. The V segment lost 2 bases and the J segment 0 bases; nucleotides outside the gene matches: 13. The CDR3 region is CASSQTWTGRLSSYNEQFF. CDR3 in DNA: TGCGCCAGCAGTCAAACCTGGACAGGCCGACTGAGCTCCTACAATGAGCAGTTCTTC.

The V gene is TRBV12-3 or TRBV12-4, the J gene TRBJ2-5, with D possibly matching TRBD1 (5 bases). V dropped 6 bases and J dropped 5 bases, with 16 bases sitting between them. The CDR3 is 14 residues long. The CDR3: CASRMGPSAETQYF. The CDR3 DNA reads TGTGCCAGCAGGATGGGGCCTAGTGCTGAGACCCAGTACTTC.

This clonotype was found a few times. The chain joins TRBV6-2 or TRBV6-3 to TRBJ1-1, with D possibly matching TRBD1 (6 bases). Looked up from germline, CDR1 is MNHEY and CDR2 is SVGEGT. The CDR3 runs 15 residues. Trimming removed 4 bases at V and 1 base at J, with 13 bases between. CDR3: CASSLKSRGNTEAFF. The CDR3 DNA reads TGTGCCAGCAGTTTGAAATCCAGGGGGAACACTGAAGCTTTCTTT.

The table lists this clonotype with a few counts. This chain uses TRBV4-3 with TRBJ2-2; 10 bases agree with TRBD2. The CDR3 spans 20 residues. V lost 0 bases to trimming and J lost 3 bases; unmatched junction nucleotides: 13. The germline gives CDR1 LGHNA, CDR2 YSLEER. The CDR3 DNA follows: TGCGCCAGCAGCCAAGACGGATGGCTAGCGGGAGATGGGTACACCGGGGAGCTGTTTTTT. Protein: CASSQDGWLAGDGYTGELFF.

This chain's CDR3 is CASSQDSGDYPHNEQFF. The CDR3 nucleotides are TGTGCCAGCAGCCAAGATTCGGGGGACTACCCCCACAATGAGCAGTTCTTC. V usage is TRBV4-2 and J usage is TRBJ2-1; 7 bases line up with TRBD2. This CDR3 is 17 amino acids long. With V trimmed by 0 bases and J by 5 bases, 10 bases remained unmatched. Germline assignment: CDR1 LGHNA and CDR2 YNFKEQ.

V is TRBV18 and J is TRBJ1-2; tentatively, D is TRBD1 (6 bases). The germline V and J ends were trimmed by 3 bases and 4 bases, with 18 bases remaining between them. Germline lookup yields CDR1 KGHSH and CDR2 LQKENI. The CDR3 consists of 16 residues. The DNA for the CDR3 is TGTGCCAGCTCACCCTCCTCGGGGCGGGACACCTATGGCTACACCTTC. Protein: CASSPSSGRDTYGYTF.

The sample holds a few counts of this clonotype. The V gene is TRBV5-1, the J gene TRBJ2-4; D uncertain. The CDR3 has 15 residues. Between the trimmed V and J ends, which lost 1 base and 0 bases, there was a span of 8 bases. Germline V gives CDR1 SGHRS, CDR2 YFSETQ. The CDR3 DNA reads TGCGCCAGCAGCTTGAGCGCAGTAGCCAAAAACATTCAGTACTTC. This sequence encodes CASSLSAVAKNIQYF. The full variable domain, completed using reference TRBV5-1 and TRBJ2-4, is KAGVTQTPRYLIKTRGQQVTLSCSPISGHRSVSWYQQTPGQGLQFLFEYFSETQRNKGNFPGRFSGRQFSNSRSEMNVSTLELGDSALYLCASSLSAVAKNIQYFGAGTRLSVL.

V is TRBV6-2 or TRBV6-3 and J is TRBJ1-2, with D perhaps matching TRBD1 (5 bases). Germline CDR1 and CDR2: MNHEY and SVGEGT. The CDR3 is 12 amino acids. Trimming pared 5 bases from V and 9 bases from J, leaving 13 bases between. The CDR3 DNA sequence: TGTGCCAGCAGTCCTACGACAGATCGCTACACCTTC. This codes for CASSPTTDRYTF.

The sample holds a few counts of this clonotype. The chain combines TRBV10-3 with TRBJ2-7; D unclear. Germline values: CDR1 ENHRY, CDR2 SYGVKD. This CDR3 region has 12 residues. With 7 bases removed from V and 0 bases from J, the gap between germline ends came to 7 bases. The CDR3 DNA follows: TGTGCCATCACGGACGGCTCCTACGAGCAGTACTTC. Its translation: CAITDGSYEQYF.

The chain combines TRBV20-1 with TRBJ1-2; D perhaps matches TRBD1 (6 bases). The length of the CDR3 is 12 residues. Germline V lookup: CDR1 DFQATT, CDR2 SNEGSKA (reference sequence). Trimming took 5 bases from V and 9 from J, leaving 16 bases between them. The CDR3 reads CSAGGGLGSYTF. The DNA for the CDR3 is TGCAGTGCTGGAGGGGGGCTGGGAAGCTACACCTTC.

This clonotype occurred a few times. J is TRBJ2-3 and V is TRBV7-6, with 14 positions matching TRBD2. The trim removed 5 bases at V and 2 bases at J, leaving 6 bases unmatched. This CDR3 is 17 amino acids long. Germline assignment: CDR1 SGHVS and CDR2 FNYEAQ. The CDR3 DNA reads as TGTGCCAGCAGCGGTAGACTAGCGGGGGGGGACACAGATACGCAGTATTTT. It codes for CASSGRLAGGDTDTQYF. Full variable domain (remainder filled in from reference TRBV7-6 and TRBJ2-3): GAGVSQSPRYKVTKRGQDVALRCDPISGHVSLYWYRQALGQGPEFLTYFNYEAQQDKSGLPNDRFSAERPEGSISTLTIQRTEQRDSAMYRCASSGRLAGGDTDTQYFGPGTRLTVL.

This clonotype was counted only a few times. J is TRBJ2-2 and V is TRBV12-3 or TRBV12-4; D gene ambiguous. Trimming cost V 6 bases and J 8 bases, with 16 bases left between them. There are 14 residues in the CDR3. The CDR3 loop reads CASSLLLVGGELFF. In DNA, the CDR3 is TGTGCCAGCAGCCTTCTTCTCGTAGGAGGGGAGCTGTTTTTT.

There are many counts of this clonotype. This rearrangement joins TRBV7-2 to TRBJ2-7; TRBD1 aligns across 8 bases. The CDR3 is 15 amino acids. V shed 5 bases and J 6 bases; nucleotides not matched to a gene: 12. Germline V gene lookup returns CDR1 SGHTA and CDR2 FQGNSA. The DNA of the CDR3 is TGTGCCAGCAGCACACCACAGGGGGTTGGGGGCGAGCAGTACTTC. It yields the protein CASSTPQGVGGEQYF. Supplemented by reference TRBV7-2 and TRBJ2-7, the full variable domain reads GAGVSQSPSNKVTEKGKDVELRCDPISGHTALYWYRQSLGQGLEFLIYFQGNSAPDKSGLPSDRFSAERTGGSVSTLTIQRTQQEDSAVYLCASSTPQGVGGEQYFGPGTRLTVT.

V and J are TRBV24-1 and TRBJ2-7, with TRBD2 as a possible D gene (6 bases). Germline V gene data show CDR1 as KGHDR and CDR2 as SFDVKD. The CDR3 is made up of 15 amino acids. Trimming shortened V by 2 bases and J by 8 bases, and 18 bases separated the two germline ends. The CDR3 nucleotides are TGTGCCACCAGTGATTCAAGGAGGGTTCGGGTAAAGCAGTACTTC. It translates to CATSDSRRVRVKQYF.

The sample holds many counts of this clonotype. The chain links TRBV7-3 to TRBJ2-2; D remains ambiguous. Germline V gene sequence: CDR1 SGHTA, CDR2 FQGTGA. The V gene lost 3 bases and the J gene lost 5 bases, with 7 bases spanning the gap. The CDR3 contains 13 residues. The CDR3 coding sequence is TGTGCCAGCAGCTTCCCTGGGACCGGGGAGCTGTTTTTT. Its translation is CASSFPGTGELFF.

This clonotype was seen more than once but under ten times. This sequence joins TRBV7-9 and TRBJ2-3; D is perhaps TRBD1 (5 bases). The V gene lost 10 bases and the J gene lost 2 bases, with 13 bases spanning the gap. The CDR3 spans 13 residues. CDR1 is SEHNR, CDR2 FQNEAQ, per germline (reference sequence). CDR3: CAILRDNTDTQYF. CDR3 nucleotides: TGTGCCATCCTCAGGGATAACACAGATACGCAGTATTTT.

CDR3 in amino acids: CSAIRLAGEDEQFF. CDR3 DNA: TGCAGTGCTATACGACTAGCGGGAGAAGATGAGCAGTTCTTC. The chain uses TRBV20-1 and TRBJ2-1; 12 positions agree with TRBD2. CDR1 DFQATT and CDR2 SNEGSKA come from the germline V gene (reference sequence). This CDR3 region has 14 residues. J was trimmed by 8 bases and V by 4 bases; bases with no gene match: 6.

This chain links TRBV28 with TRBJ2-1; 10 bases are shared with TRBD2. This CDR3 region has 16 residues. Trimming at V came to 4 bases and at J to 2 bases, leaving 5 bases not matched to a gene. The V gene's germline CDR1 is MDHEN and CDR2 SYDVKM. The CDR3 DNA is TGTGCCAGCAGTTATCTAGCGGGAGCCCCCTACAATGAGCAGTTCTTC. This gives the protein CASSYLAGAPYNEQFF. The complete variable domain, with remaining parts taken from reference TRBV28 and TRBJ2-1, reads DVKVTQSSRYLVKRTGEKVFLECVQDMDHENMFWYRQDPGLGLRLIYFSYDVKMKEKGDIPEGYSVSREKKERFSLILESASTNQTSMYLCASSYLAGAPYNEQFFGPGTRLTVL.

This clonotype was detected many times. This chain joins TRBV10-3 and TRBJ1-3, with 8 bases lining up with TRBD1. The ends lost 6 bases at V and 2 bases at J; junction bases unmatched: 9. The CDR3 consists of 16 residues. In germline, CDR1 is ENHRY, CDR2 SYGVKD. The CDR3 region is CAIRSSTGVAGNTIYF. The DNA for the CDR3 is TGTGCCATCAGGTCGTCGACAGGGGTAGCTGGAAACACCATATATTTT.

The chain combines TRBV4-3 with TRBJ1-1; D gene unclear. CDR1 and CDR2 from the germline V gene are LGHNA and YSLEER. V gave up 1 base and J gave up 4 bases, with 13 bases separating them. The CDR3 covers 15 residues. The CDR3, as DNA: TGCGCCAGCAGCCAAGGCCGGCAGTCCTTCACTGAAGCTTTCTTT. Protein: CASSQGRQSFTEAFF.

This clonotype has a handful of counts. The chain links TRBV5-1 to TRBJ2-3; no definite D call. V lost 3 bases and J lost 6, with 8 bases in between. Germline assignment: CDR1 SGHRS and CDR2 YFSETQ. CDR3 length equals 12 residues. CDR3 coding DNA: TGCGCCAGCAGCTCTAGTCCGGATACGCAGTATTTT. It translates to CASSSSPDTQYF. Together with reference TRBV5-1 and TRBJ2-3, the CDR3 gives the full variable domain: KAGVTQTPRYLIKTRGQQVTLSCSPISGHRSVSWYQQTPGQGLQFLFEYFSETQRNKGNFPGRFSGRQFSNSRSEMNVSTLELGDSALYLCASSSSPDTQYFGPGTRLTVL.

This clonotype was counted between two and nine times. CDR3 DNA sequence: TGTGCCAGCAGCCAAGCTGACAATGAGCAGTTCTTC. This sequence encodes CASSQADNEQFF. V is TRBV4-2 and J is TRBJ2-1; D remains unclear. Germline CDR1 reads LGHNA; CDR2 reads YNFKEQ. The V end was cut by 1 base, the J end by 5 bases, with 3 bases between. This CDR3 is built from 12 residues.

With regard to this clonotype: It may be a read error: a sequence one base away is much more abundant. The chain uses TRBV14 and TRBJ2-7, with 11 bases lining up with TRBD1. Germline assignment: CDR1 SGHDN and CDR2 FVKESK. The CDR3 has 14 residues. V shed 7 bases and J 2 bases; nucleotides not matched to a gene: 4. DNA for the CDR3: TGTGCCAGCACCCCGGGACAGGGGGCCTACGAGCAGTACTTC. Amino acid sequence: CASTPGQGAYEQYF.

The J gene is TRBJ2-2, the V gene TRBV6-5, with 9 bases aligning to TRBD2. This CDR3 comprises 20 residues. J was trimmed by 0 bases and V by 0 bases; bases with no gene match: 11. Germline V CDR1 and CDR2: MNHEY, SVGAGI. The CDR3 DNA sequence: TGTGCCAGCAGTTACTCGAAGACTAGCGGCAGTTACCCGAACACCGGGGAGCTGTTTTTT. This gives the protein CASSYSKTSGSYPNTGELFF.

This clonotype has a handful of counts. V gene TRBV6-2 or TRBV6-3 combines with J gene TRBJ2-7; D might be TRBD2 (5 bases). The CDR3 length is 14 residues. Trimming removed 2 bases from V and 1 base from J, with 9 bases in between. CDR1 is MNHEY and CDR2 is SVGEGT in the germline V gene. This chain's CDR3 is CASSYPDFSYEQYF. DNA of the CDR3: TGTGCCAGCAGTTACCCGGACTTTTCCTACGAGCAGTACTTC.

There are a few counts of this clonotype. V gene TRBV7-9 combines with J gene TRBJ2-1; D may correspond to TRBD1 or TRBD2 (7 bases each). Germline V gives CDR1 SEHNR, CDR2 FQNEAQ (reference sequence). The CDR3 sequence is 13 residues long. Trimming cost V 3 bases and J 8 bases, with 11 bases left between them. This chain's CDR3 is CASSLTGRDEQFF. In nucleotides, the CDR3 is TGTGCCAGCAGCTTGACAGGGAGGGATGAGCAGTTCTTC.

The chain combines TRBV20-1 with TRBJ2-3; TRBD2 matches at 13 bases. Germline CDR1 is DFQATT and CDR2 is SNEGSKA (reference sequence). V gave up 6 bases and J gave up 6 bases; unmatched junction bases: 12. The CDR3 runs 16 residues. The CDR3 reads CSAAGLAGVAGDTQYF. CDR3 bases: TGCAGTGCAGCCGGACTAGCGGGAGTAGCGGGTGATACGCAGTATTTT.

This clonotype came up a few times. This chain links TRBV10-3 with TRBJ2-7; the match to TRBD1 covers 11 bases. This CDR3 has 15 amino acids. Germline V gene sequence: CDR1 ENHRY, CDR2 SYGVKD. The V segment lost 4 bases and the J segment 2 bases; nucleotides outside the gene matches: 4. The chain's CDR3 is CAISVPDRGPYEQYF. CDR3 bases: TGTGCCATCAGTGTCCCGGACAGGGGGCCCTACGAGCAGTACTTC.

V gene TRBV30 combines with J gene TRBJ2-3; D gene ambiguous. From germline, CDR1 is GTSNPN and CDR2 SVGIG (reference sequence). The CDR3 consists of 11 residues. The germline V and J ends were trimmed by 1 base and 7 bases, with 6 bases remaining between them. The CDR3 DNA reads TGTGCCTGGAGTGGAGGATATACGCAGTATTTT. Translation: CAWSGGYTQYF.

The rearrangement uses TRBV24-1 and TRBJ2-1, with a weak D call TRBD2 (7 bases). From germline, CDR1 is KGHDR and CDR2 SFDVKD. V gave up 2 bases and J gave up 2 bases, with 18 bases separating them. The CDR3 length is 18 residues. For the CDR3, the DNA is TGTGCCACCAGTGATTCCCCCGGGGGGCGGACGACCTACAATGAGCAGTTCTTC. Amino acid sequence: CATSDSPGGRTTYNEQFF.

CDR3 residues: CASSLFFSAGNEQFF. In DNA, the CDR3 is TGTGCCAGCAGCTTGTTCTTTTCAGCCGGCAATGAGCAGTTCTTC. The V and J genes are TRBV7-8 and TRBJ2-1; D is unclear. The CDR3 is made up of 15 amino acids. The germline CDR1 and CDR2 sequences are SGHVS and FQNEAQ. The germline V and J ends were trimmed by 3 bases and 6 bases, with 15 bases remaining between them.